This T cell receptor beta chain was sequenced for a study of cytomegalovirus exposure and HLA in healthy donors. General study points: A later look showed TCR association rates differing by HLA locus, highest for DRB1 and lowest for HLA-C. Judged likely to be a sequencing artifact was a cluster of highly shared sequence variants.

As regards this clone: As yet, its antigen is unknown.

PCR used 60 Vbeta primers and 13 Jbeta primers. Some clones are missing from TCRdb's copy, which holds only in-frame ones; the method was immunoSEQ multiplex PCR. The sample gives approximately 150,000 clones, nearly 80% of which show up once; roughly 14% is in the top ten. The sample was PBMCs. The sequence was collected from a woman in her thirties or forties in good health and CMV-seronegative.

The CDR3 DNA follows: TGTGCCAGCAGCCCGGGACTAGCGGGAGGCGGGGAAGAGACCCAGTACTTC. This gives the protein CASSPGLAGGGEETQYF. The chain employs TRBV7-3 and TRBJ2-5; 15 positions agree with TRBD2. Germline V lookup: CDR1 SGHTA, CDR2 FQGTGA. V lost 5 bases to trimming and J lost 3 bases; unmatched junction nucleotides: 7. The CDR3 consists of 17 residues.